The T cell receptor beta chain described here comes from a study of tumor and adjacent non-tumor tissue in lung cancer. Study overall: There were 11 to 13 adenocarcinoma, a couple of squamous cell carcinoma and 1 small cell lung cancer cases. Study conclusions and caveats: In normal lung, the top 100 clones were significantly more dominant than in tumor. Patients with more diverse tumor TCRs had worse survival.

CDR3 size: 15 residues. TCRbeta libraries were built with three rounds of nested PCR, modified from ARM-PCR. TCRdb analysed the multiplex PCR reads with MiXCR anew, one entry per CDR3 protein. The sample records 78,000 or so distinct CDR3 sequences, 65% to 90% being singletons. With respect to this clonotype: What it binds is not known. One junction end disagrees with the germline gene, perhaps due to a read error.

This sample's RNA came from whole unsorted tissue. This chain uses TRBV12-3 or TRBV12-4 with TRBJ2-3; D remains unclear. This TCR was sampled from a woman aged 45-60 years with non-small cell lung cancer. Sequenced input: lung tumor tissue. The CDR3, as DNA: TGTACCAACAGTTTAGAGACACTAAGCACAGATACACAGTATTTT. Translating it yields CTNSLETLSTDTQYF.